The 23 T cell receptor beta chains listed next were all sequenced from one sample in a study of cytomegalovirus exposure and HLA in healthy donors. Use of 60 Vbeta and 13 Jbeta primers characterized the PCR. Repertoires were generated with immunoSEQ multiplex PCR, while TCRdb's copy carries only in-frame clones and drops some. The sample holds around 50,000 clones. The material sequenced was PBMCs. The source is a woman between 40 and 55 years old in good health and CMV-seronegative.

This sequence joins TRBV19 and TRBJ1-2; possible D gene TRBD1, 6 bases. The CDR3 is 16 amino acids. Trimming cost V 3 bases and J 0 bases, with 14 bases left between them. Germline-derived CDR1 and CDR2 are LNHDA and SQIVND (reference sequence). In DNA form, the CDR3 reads TGTGCCAGTAGTATCAATCGAGGACAGACTAACTATGGCTACACCTTC. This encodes CASSINRGQTNYGYTF.

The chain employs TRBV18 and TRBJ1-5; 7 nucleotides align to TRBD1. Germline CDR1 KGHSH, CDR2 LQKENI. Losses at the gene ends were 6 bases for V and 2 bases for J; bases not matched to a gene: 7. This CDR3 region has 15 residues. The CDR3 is CASSSTGQGNQPQHF. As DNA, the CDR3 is TGTGCCAGCTCTTCAACCGGACAGGGCAATCAGCCCCAGCATTTT.

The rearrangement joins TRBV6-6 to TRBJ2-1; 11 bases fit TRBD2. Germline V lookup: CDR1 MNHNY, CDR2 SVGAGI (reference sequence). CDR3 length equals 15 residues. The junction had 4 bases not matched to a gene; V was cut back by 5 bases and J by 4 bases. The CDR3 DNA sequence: TGTGCCAGCAGTAACTTAGCGGGAGGGTACAATGAGCAGTTCTTC. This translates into CASSNLAGGYNEQFF.

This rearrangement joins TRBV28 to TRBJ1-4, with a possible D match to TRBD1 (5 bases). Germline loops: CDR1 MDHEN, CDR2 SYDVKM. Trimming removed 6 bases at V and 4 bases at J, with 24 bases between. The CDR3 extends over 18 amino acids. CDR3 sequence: CASRRGVLRTGDNEKLFF. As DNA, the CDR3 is TGTGCCAGCAGGCGGGGCGTTCTTAGGACTGGGGATAATGAAAAACTGTTTTTT.

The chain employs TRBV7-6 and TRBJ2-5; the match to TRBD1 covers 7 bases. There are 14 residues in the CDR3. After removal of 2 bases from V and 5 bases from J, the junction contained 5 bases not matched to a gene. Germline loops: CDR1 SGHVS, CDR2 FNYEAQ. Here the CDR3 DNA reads TGTGCCAGCAGCTTAATAGGGGGCGGTGAGACCCAGTACTTC. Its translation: CASSLIGGGETQYF.

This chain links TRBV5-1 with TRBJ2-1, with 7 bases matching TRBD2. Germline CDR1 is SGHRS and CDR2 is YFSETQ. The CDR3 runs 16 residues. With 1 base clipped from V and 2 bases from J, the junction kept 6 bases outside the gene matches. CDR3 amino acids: CASSLNLAAAYNEQFF. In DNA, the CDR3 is TGCGCCAGCAGCTTGAATCTAGCGGCAGCCTACAATGAGCAGTTCTTC.

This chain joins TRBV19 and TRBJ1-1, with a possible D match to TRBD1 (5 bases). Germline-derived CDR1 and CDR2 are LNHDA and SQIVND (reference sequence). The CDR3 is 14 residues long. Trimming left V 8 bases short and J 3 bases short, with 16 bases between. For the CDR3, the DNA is TGTGCCAGTCGAAAAGGGGTATGGGACACTGAAGCTTTCTTT. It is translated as CASRKGVWDTEAFF.

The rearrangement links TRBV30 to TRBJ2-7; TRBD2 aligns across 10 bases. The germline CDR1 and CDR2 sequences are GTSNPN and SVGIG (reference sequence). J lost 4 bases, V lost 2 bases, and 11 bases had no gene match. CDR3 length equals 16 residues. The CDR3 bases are TGTGCCTGGAGTCCGACCCGACTAGCGGGCGTATACGAGCAGTACTTC. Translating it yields CAWSPTRLAGVYEQYF. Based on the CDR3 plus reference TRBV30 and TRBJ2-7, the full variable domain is SQTIHQWPATLVQPVGSPLSLECTVEGTSNPNLYWYRQAAGRGLQLLFYSVGIGQISSEVPQNLSASRPQDRQFILSSKKLLLSDSGFYLCAWSPTRLAGVYEQYFGPGTRLTVT.

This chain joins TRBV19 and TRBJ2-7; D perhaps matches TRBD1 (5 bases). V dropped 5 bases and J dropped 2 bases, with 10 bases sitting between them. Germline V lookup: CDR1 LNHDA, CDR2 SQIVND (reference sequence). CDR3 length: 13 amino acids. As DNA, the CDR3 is TGTGCCAGTAGTCCCGGACAAGCCTACGAGCAGTACTTC. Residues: CASSPGQAYEQYF.

The CDR3 here is CASSPRGQGTSSYEQYF. Here the CDR3 DNA reads TGTGCCAGCAGTCCGAGAGGACAGGGAACTAGCTCCTACGAGCAGTACTTC. This chain connects TRBV28 to TRBJ2-7; 8 positions match TRBD1. Germline CDR1 MDHEN, CDR2 SYDVKM. The CDR3 length is 17 residues. J lost 0 bases, V lost 5 bases, and 12 bases had no gene match.

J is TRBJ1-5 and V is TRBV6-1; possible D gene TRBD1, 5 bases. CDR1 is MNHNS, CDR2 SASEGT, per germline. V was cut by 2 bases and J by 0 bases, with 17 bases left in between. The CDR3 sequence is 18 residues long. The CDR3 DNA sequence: TGTGCCAGCAGTGAAAAGCCCACAGGCCCTTATAGCAATCAGCCCCAGCATTTT. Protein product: CASSEKPTGPYSNQPQHF.

CDR3 bases: TGTGCCTCCCAGGCCGGGACTGCTGACCGGGAGCAGTTCTTC. Translation: CASQAGTADREQFF. The chain uses TRBV28 and TRBJ2-1; tentative D call: TRBD2 (6 bases). Looked up from germline, CDR1 is MDHEN and CDR2 is SYDVKM. Deletions cut 11 bases from V and 10 bases from J, with 24 bases between. This CDR3 spans 14 amino acids.

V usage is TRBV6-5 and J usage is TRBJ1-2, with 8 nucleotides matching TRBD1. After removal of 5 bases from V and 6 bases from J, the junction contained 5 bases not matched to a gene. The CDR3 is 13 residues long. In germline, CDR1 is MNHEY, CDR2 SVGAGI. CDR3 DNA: TGTGCCAGCAGTCGCCGGGACAGGCATGGCTACACCTTC. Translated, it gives CASSRRDRHGYTF.

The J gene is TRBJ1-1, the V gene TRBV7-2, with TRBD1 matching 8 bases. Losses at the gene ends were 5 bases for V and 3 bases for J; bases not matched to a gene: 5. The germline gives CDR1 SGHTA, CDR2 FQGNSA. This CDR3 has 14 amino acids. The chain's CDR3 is CASSGRGQDTEAFF. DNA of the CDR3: TGTGCCAGCAGCGGCAGGGGGCAGGACACTGAAGCTTTCTTT.

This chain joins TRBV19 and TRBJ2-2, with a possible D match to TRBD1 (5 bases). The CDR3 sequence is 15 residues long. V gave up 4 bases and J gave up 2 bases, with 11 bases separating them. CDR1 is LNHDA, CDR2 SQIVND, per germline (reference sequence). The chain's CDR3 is CASSRGTGNTGELFF. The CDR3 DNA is TGTGCCAGTAGTAGGGGAACAGGCAACACCGGGGAGCTGTTTTTT. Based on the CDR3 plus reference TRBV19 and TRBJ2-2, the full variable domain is DGGITQSPKYLFRKEGQNVTLSCEQNLNHDAMYWYRQDPGQGLRLIYYSQIVNDFQKGDIAEGYSVSREKKESFPLTVTSAQKNPTAFYLCASSRGTGNTGELFFGEGSRLTVL.

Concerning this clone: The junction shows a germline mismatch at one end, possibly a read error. This CDR3 reads CASSYSSRGENSHLHF. The CDR3 DNA sequence: TGTGCCAGCAGTTACTCGTCCAGGGGCGAGAATTCACACCTCCACTTT. The chain combines TRBV6-5 with TRBJ1-6, with a tentative D call TRBD1 (6 bases). The CDR3 has 16 residues. From germline, CDR1 is MNHEY and CDR2 SVGAGI.

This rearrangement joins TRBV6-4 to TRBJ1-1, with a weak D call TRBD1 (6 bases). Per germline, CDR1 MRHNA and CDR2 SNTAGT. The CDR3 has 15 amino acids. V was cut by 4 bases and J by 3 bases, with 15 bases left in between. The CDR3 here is CASSGRAGADTEAFF. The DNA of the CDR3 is TGTGCCAGCAGTGGTCGAGCGGGGGCCGACACTGAAGCTTTCTTT.

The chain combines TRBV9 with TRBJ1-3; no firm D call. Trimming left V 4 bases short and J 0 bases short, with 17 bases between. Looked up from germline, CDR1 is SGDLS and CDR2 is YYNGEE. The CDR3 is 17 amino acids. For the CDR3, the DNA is TGTGCCAGCAGCCTGAACGGAGGAACCGTCTCTGGAAACACCATATATTTT. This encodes CASSLNGGTVSGNTIYF.

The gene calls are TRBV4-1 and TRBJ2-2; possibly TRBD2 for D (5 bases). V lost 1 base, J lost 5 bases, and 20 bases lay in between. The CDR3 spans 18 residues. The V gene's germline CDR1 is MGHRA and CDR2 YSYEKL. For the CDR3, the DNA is TGCGCCAGCAGCCAAGGGTGGGGAGTACTCGAGGAAACCGGGGAGCTGTTTTTT. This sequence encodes CASSQGWGVLEETGELFF.

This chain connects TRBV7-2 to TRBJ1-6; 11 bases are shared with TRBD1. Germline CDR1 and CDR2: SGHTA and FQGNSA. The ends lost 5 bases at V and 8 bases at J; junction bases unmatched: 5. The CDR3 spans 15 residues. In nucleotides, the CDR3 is TGTGCCAGCAGCGCCCCGGGACAGGGGGATTCACCCCTCCACTTT. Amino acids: CASSAPGQGDSPLHF.

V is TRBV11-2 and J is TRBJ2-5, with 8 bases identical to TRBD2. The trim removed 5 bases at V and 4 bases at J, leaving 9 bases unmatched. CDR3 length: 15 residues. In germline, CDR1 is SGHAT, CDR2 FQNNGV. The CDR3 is CASSHSAGGLETQYF. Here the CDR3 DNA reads TGTGCCAGCAGCCATTCCGCGGGGGGCCTAGAGACCCAGTACTTC. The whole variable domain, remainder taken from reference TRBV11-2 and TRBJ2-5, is EAGVAQSPRYKIIEKRQSVAFWCNPISGHATLYWYQQILGQGPKLLIQFQNNGVVDDSQLPKDRFSAERLKGVDSTLKIQPAKLEDSAVYLCASSHSAGGLETQYFGPGTRLLVL.

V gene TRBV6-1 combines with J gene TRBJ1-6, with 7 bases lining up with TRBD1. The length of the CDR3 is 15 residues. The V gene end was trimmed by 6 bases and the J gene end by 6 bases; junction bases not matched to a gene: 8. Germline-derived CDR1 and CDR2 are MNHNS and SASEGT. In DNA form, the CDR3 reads TGTGCCAGCAGCAGTAGACAGGGAGGTAATTCACCCCTCCACTTT. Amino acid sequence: CASSSRQGGNSPLHF.

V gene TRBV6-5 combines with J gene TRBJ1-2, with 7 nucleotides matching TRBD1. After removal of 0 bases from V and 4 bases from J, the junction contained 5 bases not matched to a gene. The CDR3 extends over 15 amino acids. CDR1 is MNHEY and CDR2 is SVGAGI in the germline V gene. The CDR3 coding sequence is TGTGCCAGCAGTTACTCGACAGGGTTTTTCTATGGCTACACCTTC. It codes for CASSYSTGFFYGYTF.